This is a list of T cell receptor beta chains from one sample in a study of T cell repertoires in cytomegalovirus infection. Their recognized antigens are unknown. TCRdb used MiXCR to reprocess the reads, holding one entry per CDR3 protein. The sample lists about 340,000 distinct CDR3 sequences; almost 30% were seen once. The material was cultured PBMCs, obtained from culture after CMV antigen stimulation. The receptors come from a human donor in good health (CMV status not recorded). Some clones in this sample may be carry-over from other donors' samples. CDR3s include the opening cysteine and the closing phenylalanine or tryptophan. The D gene is left open where the match is weak. Not all rows give a size; the values are once, few, many and, for expanded clones, a class.

>.|TRBV12-3/TRBV12-4|TRBJ1-5|.
TGTGCCAGCAGTTTTATCCCCGGCAATCAGCCCCAGCATTTT
CASSFIPGNQPQHF
>.|TRBV10-3|TRBJ2-5|.
TGTGCCATCAGTGAGTCCAGTCAAGAGACCCAGTACTTC
CAISESSQETQYF
>few|TRBV7-9|TRBJ2-3|TRBD2
TGTGCCAGCAGCTCTGGGTGGCTAGCGGGGCCCACAGATACGCAGTATTTT
CASSSGWLAGPTDTQYF
>.|TRBV19|TRBJ2-1|TRBD2
TGTGCCAGTAGTATGATGGCGGGGGGGCGGGAGCAGTTCTTC
CASSMMAGGREQFF
>few|TRBV7-3|TRBJ2-1|TRBD2
TGTGCCAGCAGCCCCCATAGCGGGGGGAAATACAATGAGCAGTTCTTC
CASSPHSGGKYNEQFF
>.|TRBV5-6|TRBJ2-1|TRBD1
TGTGCCAGCAGCTCGATACAGGGGGCATCCTACAATGAGCAGTTCTTC
CASSSIQGASYNEQFF
>.|TRBV12-3/TRBV12-4|TRBJ2-7|.
TGTGCCAGCAGTTTTGGCGGGATGGCCTACGAGCAGTACTTC
CASSFGGMAYEQYF
>.|TRBV6-4|TRBJ2-3|TRBD1
TGTGCCAGCAGTGTCAGGGGGATCGGCACAGATACGCAGTATTTT
CASSVRGIGTDTQYF
>.|TRBV24-1|TRBJ2-1|.
TGTGCCACCGGATCTCAGAGTGGGGAGGTAGCGTACAATGAGCAGTTCTTC
CATGSQSGEVAYNEQFF
>.|TRBV5-5|TRBJ2-1|TRBD2
TGTGCCAGCAGCGCATCCAAAGCGGGATCGGAAGGGCAGTTCTTC
CASSASKAGSEGQFF
>.|TRBV7-9|TRBJ2-3|TRBD1
TGTGCCAGCAGAACCGGGACAGCGAGCACAGATACGCAGTATTTT
CASRTGTASTDTQYF
>.|TRBV7-3|TRBJ2-1|.
TGTGCCAGCAGCTTATCCGGAGGTCAGCGGAGGAATGAGCAGTTCTTC
CASSLSGGQRRNEQFF
>.|TRBV27|TRBJ1-3|TRBD1
TGTGCCAGCAGTCGGACAGGAGGAAACACCATATATTTT
CASSRTGGNTIYF
>.|TRBV10-3|TRBJ2-3|.
TGTGCCATCAGTGAGTCTGAGGCCCCCCCTGGAGATACGCAGTATTTT
CAISESEAPPGDTQYF
>many|TRBV12-3/TRBV12-4|TRBJ2-7|.
TGTGCCAGCAGTTTTGAGCACAGAGTCTACGAGCAGTACTTC
CASSFEHRVYEQYF
>many|TRBV28|TRBJ1-5|TRBD1
TGTGCCAGCATATCGGGACAGGGGGTATATCAGCCCCAGCATTTT
CASISGQGVYQPQHF
>.|TRBV7-3|TRBJ1-1|TRBD1
TGTGCCAGCAGCGGGGACAGGGATACTGAAGCTTTCTTT
CASSGDRDTEAFF
>few|TRBV6-5|TRBJ2-1|TRBD2
TGTGCCAGCAGTTACTGGGGGACTAGCGGGAGTGAGCAGTTCTTC
CASSYWGTSGSEQFF
>.|TRBV28|TRBJ2-1|TRBD2
TGTGCCAGCAGTACGACCGGGACTAGCTCCTACAATGAGCAGTTCTTC
CASSTTGTSSYNEQFF
>many|TRBV7-2|TRBJ1-1|.
TGTGCCAGCAGCCACCGGGACGGCGGAAGACGCACTGAAGCTTTCTTT
CASSHRDGGRRTEAFF